This is a list of T cell receptor beta chains from one sample in a study of blood T cell repertoires in COVID-19. Using immunoSEQ multiplex PCR, the repertoire was profiled, and TCRdb retains in-frame clones only, with some absent. Here the sample spans 120,000 or so clones, 75% to 85% being singletons. The sequenced material came from peripheral blood. Source of these receptors: a man between 35 and 55 years old with active or convalescent COVID-19. Each CDR3 is given with its conserved first and last residue. The order of the fields is V gene, J gene, D gene, clone size, CDR3 DNA, CDR3 protein. D genes are given only for firm matches. Not every row has a clone size; where given, it reads once, few, many or a size class.

>TRBV24-1|TRBJ2-1|TRBD2|once
TGTGCCACCGGGCACAGGGGGGTGCTAGCGGGAGGCGCCCACAATGAGCAGTTCTTC
CATGHRGVLAGGAHNEQFF
>TRBV4-2|TRBJ2-7|-|-
TGTGCCAGCAGCCAAGCGGGGCCAGGGGACGACGAGCAGTACTTC
CASSQAGPGDDEQYF
>TRBV27|TRBJ2-5|-|once
TGTGCCAGCGGAGAATTCGAGACCCAGTACTTC
CASGEFETQYF
>TRBV5-6|TRBJ2-6|-|-
TGTGCCAGCAGCTTTAGAGGGACTGGGGCCAACGTCCTGACTTTC
CASSFRGTGANVLTF
>TRBV7-9|TRBJ2-6|-|-
TGTGCCAGCAGCTTGTCCGGTTACAGGAGGGCTGGGGCCAACGTCCTGACTTTC
CASSLSGYRRAGANVLTF
>TRBV28|TRBJ1-2|-|-
TGTGCCAGCAGTTCCCGGGACTCTGGCTACACCTTC
CASSSRDSGYTF
>TRBV2|TRBJ2-3|TRBD2|-
TGTGCCAGCAGTGATGTCAGTAGCGGGAGGACAGATACGCAGTATTTT
CASSDVSSGRTDTQYF
>TRBV24-1|TRBJ1-5|TRBD1|-
TGTGCCACCAGACTCCCGGGACAGGCGAATCAGCCCCAGCATTTT
CATRLPGQANQPQHF
>TRBV12-2|TRBJ2-7|-|-
TGTGCAAGTCGCTTAGCGGAGGGTAGCGGGAGGGCGCCATCCTACGAGCAGTACTTC
CASRLAEGSGRAPSYEQYF
>TRBV4-2|TRBJ1-1|TRBD1|once
TGTGCCAGCAGCCAAGATACACAGGGGGCAATCGACACTGAAGCTTTCTTT
CASSQDTQGAIDTEAFF
>TRBV28|TRBJ2-5|TRBD2|-
TGTGCCAGCAGTCCCGGGACTAGCGGTTTGGGGGAGACCCAGTACTTC
CASSPGTSGLGETQYF
>TRBV7-2|TRBJ1-4|-|-
TGTGCCAGCAGCTTGACAACGAAAAATGAAAAACTGTTTTTT
CASSLTTKNEKLFF
>TRBV2|TRBJ1-2|-|-
TGTGCCAGCAGTGAAGCAGGAGAGAATGGCTACACCTTC
CASSEAGENGYTF
>TRBV2|TRBJ2-7|-|-
TGTGCCAGCAGTGAACAGCGCTCGAGCTCCTACGAGCAGTACTTC
CASSEQRSSSYEQYF
>TRBV4-1|TRBJ2-7|TRBD1|-
TGCGCCAGCAGCCAAGAAACAGGGGGCGGGTACGAGCAGTACTTC
CASSQETGGGYEQYF
>TRBV30|TRBJ1-3|-|-
TGTGCCTGTCCCGGGGGTTATGGTGGAAACACCATATATTTT
CACPGGYGGNTIYF
>TRBV12-3/TRBV12-4|TRBJ1-6|-|-
TGTGCCAGCAGCCACGGAGGCGATTCACCCCTCCACTTT
CASSHGGDSPLHF
>TRBV19|TRBJ1-6|TRBD1|-
TGTGCCAGCCCAGGGGGGAGCACCTATAATTCACCCCTCCACTTT
CASPGGSTYNSPLHF
>TRBV20-1|TRBJ2-3|-|-
TGCAGTGCTAGTCAACGGGGGTCAAGCACAGATACGCAGTATTTT
CSASQRGSSTDTQYF
>TRBV7-3|TRBJ2-3|-|-
TGTGCCAGCAGCCCCGCAGCGGCTTCAGATACGCAGTATTTT
CASSPAAASDTQYF
>TRBV28|TRBJ2-2|TRBD2|-
TGTGCCAGCAAACGAGCGGGGGCCGTGAACACCGGGGAGCTGTTTTTT
CASKRAGAVNTGELFF
>TRBV24-1|TRBJ1-1|-|-
TGTGCCACCAGTGACTCCCGGGACTGGGGGTTGTACTTT
CATSDSRDWGLYF
>TRBV5-1|TRBJ2-7|TRBD1|few
TGCGCCAGCAGCCCTGGAGGCGGGACAGGGTCCTACGAGCAGTACTTC
CASSPGGGTGSYEQYF
>TRBV6-5|TRBJ2-7|-|-
TGTGCCAGCAGCCCGAACAGGGTTCTTTCCTACGAGCAGTACTTC
CASSPNRVLSYEQYF
>TRBV18|TRBJ2-3|-|-
TGTGCCAGCTCACCACGACAGCTAAGCCGCACAGATACGCAGTATTTT
CASSPRQLSRTDTQYF
>TRBV6-6|TRBJ1-5|-|-
TGTGCCAGCAGTTACAGCCATAATCAGCCCCAGCATTTT
CASSYSHNQPQHF
>TRBV18|TRBJ2-7|-|-
TGTGCCAGCTCACCACAGGGGGGGCCCCGATACGAGCAGTACTTC
CASSPQGGPRYEQYF
>TRBV6-1|TRBJ2-3|TRBD2|-
TGTGCCAGCAGTGACGGGGGGTTGGTCACAGATACGCAGTATTTT
CASSDGGLVTDTQYF
>TRBV2|TRBJ2-3|TRBD2|-
TGTGCCAGCAGTGAAGCGCTTAGCGGGAGCGCCACAGATACGCAGTATTTT
CASSEALSGSATDTQYF
>TRBV6-5|TRBJ2-7|TRBD1|-
TGTGCCAGCAGCGGTGGGAGACAGGGGTCCAACGAGCAGTACTTC
CASSGGRQGSNEQYF
>TRBV11-1|TRBJ2-5|-|-
TGTGCCAGCAGCTTCAGTCCTTCCCAAGAGACCCAGTACTTC
CASSFSPSQETQYF
>TRBV5-1|TRBJ2-5|TRBD2|few
TGCGCCAGCAGCTTGGATGGGGCTAGCGGAGAGACCCAGTACTTC
CASSLDGASGETQYF
>TRBV4-2|TRBJ1-2|TRBD1|-
TGTGCCAGCAGCCAACCCGGGACAGCTTCTAACTATGGCTACACCTTC
CASSQPGTASNYGYTF
>TRBV12-3/TRBV12-4|TRBJ1-2|-|-
TGTGCCAGCAGTAGGGCGGGCTATGGCTACACCTTC
CASSRAGYGYTF
>TRBV7-8|TRBJ2-6|-|-
TGTGCCAGCAGCTTAGGGGGGGCTGGGGCCAACGTCCTGACTTTC
CASSLGGAGANVLTF
>TRBV5-1|TRBJ1-2|-|-
TGCGCCAGCAGCCACCAGACAGACGGCTACACCTTC
CASSHQTDGYTF
>TRBV30|TRBJ1-2|-|-
TGTGCCTGGCGGCACGGCGGCACTTTACTCTATGGCTACACCTTC
CAWRHGGTLLYGYTF
>TRBV23-1|TRBJ2-1|-|-
TGCGCCAGCGACACCCTCTCCTACAATGAGCAGTTCTTC
CASDTLSYNEQFF
>TRBV6-1|TRBJ1-5|TRBD1|-
TGTGCCAGCAGTGACTGGACAGGAAATAGCAATCAGCCCCAGCATTTT
CASSDWTGNSNQPQHF
>TRBV3-1/TRBV3-2|TRBJ2-1|TRBD2|once
TGTGCCAGCAGCCAACTAGCGGGGGGAGCAAATGAGCAGTTCTTC
CASSQLAGGANEQFF
>TRBV19|TRBJ1-2|TRBD1|few
TGTGCCAGTAGTATTCCCGGGACAGGCCCTGGCGGCTACACCTTC
CASSIPGTGPGGYTF
>TRBV2|TRBJ1-2|-|-
TGTGCCAGCAGCCTTTACTATGGCTACACCTTC
CASSLYYGYTF
>TRBV11-2|TRBJ2-2|-|-
TGTGCCAGCAGCTTCCCCTTAAGCACAGGACCGACCGGGGAGCTGTTTTTT
CASSFPLSTGPTGELFF
>TRBV5-5|TRBJ1-1|-|-
TGTGCCAGCAGCTTGGCTTTCGGAAGGGGTGGCTCTGAAGCTTTCTTT
CASSLAFGRGGSEAFF
>TRBV11-2|TRBJ1-1|-|-
TGTGCCAGCAGCTCCGTAAGCCGGTACACTGAAGCTTTCTTT
CASSSVSRYTEAFF
>TRBV19|TRBJ1-1|TRBD1|-
TGTGCCAGTAGTATCCAGGGGGGAGGCACTGAAGCTTTCTTT
CASSIQGGGTEAFF
>TRBV6-1|TRBJ2-7|-|-
TGTGCCAGCAGTGAAGCCGAATGGCTTCCCTACGAGCAGTACTTC
CASSEAEWLPYEQYF
>TRBV5-1|TRBJ2-1|TRBD2|-
TGCGCCAGCAGCTTGGCCGGGAGGGCCCCGGCGAATGAGCAGTTCTTC
CASSLAGRAPANEQFF
>TRBV30|TRBJ1-2|-|few
TGTGCCTGGAGAGCGGGGGTAGGAGGCTACACCTTC
CAWRAGVGGYTF
>TRBV7-9|TRBJ1-1|-|-
TGTGCCTCGACCCGGGAGGAGGAGGACACTGAAGCTTTCTTT
CASTREEEDTEAFF
>TRBV6-5|TRBJ2-3|-|-
TGTGCCAGCAGGCGGGCGGGACTCACAGATACGCAGTATTTT
CASRRAGLTDTQYF
>TRBV27|TRBJ1-3|TRBD1|-
TGTGCCAGCAGTTTAACCAGGGGGCTAGGAGGAAACACCATATATTTT
CASSLTRGLGGNTIYF
>TRBV5-5|TRBJ2-7|-|-
TGTGCCAGCAGCTTGGCGGGGTTGGTAGGCGAGCAGTACTTC
CASSLAGLVGEQYF